This is a list of T cell receptor beta chains from one sample in a study of cytomegalovirus exposure and HLA in healthy donors. Method: immunoSEQ multiplex PCR; TCRdb's copy keeps in-frame clones and lacks some. The table includes roughly 120,000 clones, 60% to 85% detected once. Sequencing was carried out using PBMCs. The receptors originated from a woman aged 25 to 39 in good health and CMV-seronegative. CDR3s include the opening cysteine and the closing phenylalanine or tryptophan. The order of the fields is clone size, V gene, J gene, D gene, CDR3 protein, CDR3 DNA. The D gene is left open where the match is weak. A row's size may be missing; if present it is once, few, many or a size class.

>.|TRBV6-6|TRBJ2-2|.
CASSSPGHRNTGELFF
TGTGCCAGCAGTTCCCCTGGGCACCGGAACACCGGGGAGCTGTTTTTT
>.|TRBV14|TRBJ1-1|.
CASSQEQYTEAFF
TGTGCCAGCAGCCAAGAGCAGTACACTGAAGCTTTCTTT
>.|TRBV7-7|TRBJ2-5|TRBD2
CASSFAGGRETQYF
TGTGCCAGCAGCTTTGCGGGGGGGAGGGAGACCCAGTACTTC
>.|TRBV7-3|TRBJ2-5|.
CASSLSPQETQYF
TGTGCCAGCAGCTTGAGCCCCCAAGAGACCCAGTACTTC
>.|TRBV6-1|TRBJ1-2|TRBD1
CASSDSIRDRLTYGYTF
TGTGCCAGCAGTGATAGTATCCGGGACAGGTTGACCTATGGCTACACCTTC
>.|TRBV6-6|TRBJ2-5|.
CASLQGPVGTQYF
TGTGCCAGCCTACAGGGCCCCGTGGGGACCCAGTACTTC
>.|TRBV25-1|TRBJ1-5|.
CASSEQGLGNQPQHF
TGTGCCAGCAGTGAACAGGGACTTGGCAATCAGCCCCAGCATTTT
>.|TRBV5-4|TRBJ2-7|.
CASSSANRRQAYEQYF
TGTGCCAGCAGCTCCGCAAACCGACGACAGGCCTACGAGCAGTACTTC
>.|TRBV28|TRBJ1-3|.
CASRRTDSVMNTIYF
TGTGCCAGCAGGAGAACGGACAGTGTAATGAACACCATATATTTT
>.|TRBV7-9|TRBJ1-3|TRBD1
CASSPGTGTGNTIYF
TGTGCCAGCAGCCCAGGGACAGGGACTGGAAACACCATATATTTT
>.|TRBV4-2|TRBJ2-7|TRBD2
CASSLEGLAGGSSYEQYF
TGTGCCAGCAGCCTCGAGGGACTAGCGGGAGGTTCCTCCTACGAGCAGTACTTC
>.|TRBV5-4|TRBJ2-7|TRBD1
CASSRGQGTYEQYF
TGTGCCAGCAGCCGAGGACAGGGGACATACGAGCAGTACTTC
>.|TRBV7-2|TRBJ1-2|.
CASSLLGLIANYGYTF
TGTGCCAGCAGCTTACTGGGGCTGATTGCTAACTATGGCTACACCTTC
>.|TRBV9|TRBJ2-1|.
CASSGVRGGLYNEQFF
TGTGCCAGCAGCGGAGTAAGGGGGGGATTGTACAATGAGCAGTTCTTC
>once|TRBV27|TRBJ2-3|.
CASSPVSTDTQYF
TGTGCCAGCAGTCCCGTGAGCACAGATACGCAGTATTTT
>.|TRBV7-8|TRBJ2-7|.
CASSLGQTSYEQYF
TGTGCCAGCAGCTTAGGGCAGACATCCTACGAGCAGTACTTC
>.|TRBV25-1|TRBJ1-2|TRBD1
CASSASLGQGALDYGYTF
TGTGCCAGCAGTGCTTCATTGGGACAGGGGGCGCTGGACTATGGCTACACCTTC
>.|TRBV7-9|TRBJ1-1|TRBD1
CASSSGLFRGLWTEAFF
TGTGCCAGCAGCTCGGGGCTTTTTAGGGGGCTTTGGACTGAAGCTTTCTTT
>.|TRBV7-8|TRBJ2-1|TRBD2
CASSLGLGLAVSDEQFF
TGTGCCAGCAGCTTAGGTCTCGGACTAGCGGTAAGCGATGAGCAGTTCTTC
>.|TRBV4-3|TRBJ2-7|TRBD2
CASSHRLAGDYEQYF
TGCGCCAGCAGCCACAGACTAGCGGGGGACTACGAGCAGTACTTC
>.|TRBV11-2|TRBJ2-5|TRBD2
CASSLRTSGGPGGETQYF
TGTGCCAGCTCGCTACGGACTAGCGGGGGGCCCGGGGGTGAGACCCAGTACTTC
>.|TRBV28|TRBJ1-2|.
CASSSQGTGLNYGYTF
TGTGCCAGCAGTTCCCAAGGAACAGGCCTCAACTATGGCTACACCTTC
>few|TRBV18|TRBJ2-3|.
CASSPRDTQYF
TGTGCCAGCTCACCGAGAGATACGCAGTATTTT
>.|TRBV7-9|TRBJ2-1|TRBD2
CASSSTSGRRGSYNEQFF
TGTGCCAGCAGCTCGACTAGCGGGAGACGGGGCTCCTACAATGAGCAGTTCTTC
>.|TRBV4-2|TRBJ1-4|.
CASSQGTDEKLFF
TGTGCCAGCAGCCAAGGCACAGATGAAAAACTGTTTTTT
>.|TRBV9|TRBJ2-3|.
CASSPVKGASTDTQYF
TGTGCCAGCAGCCCAGTCAAAGGGGCTAGCACAGATACGCAGTATTTT
>.|TRBV11-3|TRBJ2-7|TRBD2
CASSRGLAGNEQYF
TGTGCCAGCAGCCGGGGACTAGCGGGAAACGAGCAGTACTTC
>.|TRBV6-5|TRBJ1-5|.
CASSATPDSNQPQHF
TGTGCCAGCAGTGCAACACCCGATAGCAATCAGCCCCAGCATTTT
>.|TRBV7-6|TRBJ2-7|TRBD1
CASSSDRRFSEQYF
TGTGCCAGCAGCTCGGACAGGAGATTCTCCGAGCAGTACTTC
>.|TRBV5-1|TRBJ1-5|TRBD1
CASSSGQLREPQHF
TGCGCCAGCAGCTCGGGACAGCTCAGGGAGCCCCAGCATTTT
>.|TRBV7-8|TRBJ2-7|.
CASSSEWTLEQYF
TGTGCCAGCAGCTCGGAGTGGACACTCGAGCAGTACTTC
>few|TRBV6-6|TRBJ1-5|TRBD1
CASSYEGASQPQHF
TGTGCCAGCAGTTACGAGGGGGCGAGTCAGCCCCAGCATTTT
>.|TRBV19|TRBJ1-2|.
CASSPSPTGGYGYTF
TGTGCCAGTAGTCCTTCTCCGACAGGCGGCTATGGCTACACCTTC
>once|TRBV19|TRBJ1-1|.
CASSFSAGLNTEAFF
TGTGCCAGTAGCTTTTCGGCAGGGTTGAACACTGAAGCTTTCTTT
>.|TRBV27|TRBJ2-1|.
CASSSVVVGGVEQFF
TGTGCCAGCAGTTCCGTAGTGGTGGGGGGAGTTGAGCAGTTCTTC
>.|TRBV30|TRBJ2-1|.
CAWGRGNEQFF
TGTGCCTGGGGAAGGGGGAATGAGCAGTTCTTC
>few|TRBV6-1|TRBJ1-6|TRBD1
CASRTRQGTSPLHF
TGTGCCAGCAGGACCCGACAGGGGACTTCACCCCTCCACTTT
>.|TRBV30|TRBJ1-4|TRBD1
CAWRQGTGPTNEKLFF
TGTGCCTGGAGACAAGGGACAGGGCCAACTAATGAAAAACTGTTTTTT
>.|TRBV10-3|TRBJ2-1|TRBD2
CAISEGGTSAYNEQFF
TGTGCCATCAGTGAGGGGGGAACTAGCGCATACAATGAGCAGTTCTTC
>.|TRBV5-6|TRBJ2-3|.
CASSLSGGAVTQYF
TGTGCCAGCAGCTTGTCTGGGGGGGCTGTTACGCAGTATTTT
>.|TRBV29-1|TRBJ1-2|.
CSVPEQANYGYTF
TGCAGCGTTCCCGAACAGGCTAACTATGGCTACACCTTC
>.|TRBV9|TRBJ2-7|TRBD2
CASSVGLAGDEQYF
TGTGCCAGCAGCGTAGGCCTAGCGGGAGACGAGCAGTACTTC
>.|TRBV7-9|TRBJ1-2|.
CASSSSGHRSTDYGYTF
TGTGCCAGCAGCTCGTCCGGACATAGATCGACTGACTATGGCTACACCTTC
>few|TRBV4-3|TRBJ2-3|TRBD1
CASSQFGQGESTDTQYF
TGCGCCAGCAGCCAATTTGGACAGGGAGAAAGCACAGATACGCAGTATTTT
>.|TRBV5-4|TRBJ2-2|.
CASTNVRGTGELFF
TGTGCCAGCACTAACGTCCGGGGCACCGGGGAGCTGTTTTTT
>.|TRBV30|TRBJ2-5|TRBD2
CAWIDVGVGLAGGTAPVQETQYF
TGTGCCTGGATAGACGTCGGGGTCGGTCTAGCGGGAGGAACCGCTCCCGTCCAAGAGACCCAGTACTTC
>once|TRBV7-9|TRBJ1-1|.
CASRPLSVDTEAFF
TGTGCCAGCAGACCACTTTCGGTGGACACTGAAGCTTTCTTT